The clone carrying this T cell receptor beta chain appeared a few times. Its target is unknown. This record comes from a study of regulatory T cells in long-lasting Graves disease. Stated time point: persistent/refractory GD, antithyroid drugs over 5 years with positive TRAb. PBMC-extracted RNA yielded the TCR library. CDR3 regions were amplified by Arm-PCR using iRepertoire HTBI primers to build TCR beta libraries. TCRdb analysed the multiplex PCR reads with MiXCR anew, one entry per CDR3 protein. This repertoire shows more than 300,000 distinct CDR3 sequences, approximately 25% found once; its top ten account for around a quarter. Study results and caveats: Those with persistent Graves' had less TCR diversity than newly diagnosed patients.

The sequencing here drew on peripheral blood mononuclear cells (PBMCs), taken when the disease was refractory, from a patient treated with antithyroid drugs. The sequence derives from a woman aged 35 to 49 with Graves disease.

The CDR3: CSATRDGNQPQHF. CDR3 coding DNA: TGCAGTGCTACCCGAGATGGGAATCAGCCCCAGCATTTT. This chain joins TRBV20-1 and TRBJ1-5; D is uncertain. Germline CDR1 is DFQATT and CDR2 is SNEGSKA (reference sequence). There are 13 residues in the CDR3. With 4 bases removed from V and 4 bases from J, the gap between germline ends came to 11 bases.